This entry is about one T cell receptor beta chain. The antigen is unknown. The data were obtained in a study of cytotoxic CD8 clonotypes in ibrutinib-treated CLL. Study results and caveats: Sustained-remission and progressing patients were not sampled at matched times.

Germline V gene lookup returns CDR1 SGHRS and CDR2 YFSETQ. CDR3 size: 13 residues. V lost 2 bases to trimming and J lost 6 bases, with 11 bases between them. TCRdb's copy holds only in-frame clones and misses some; the assay was immunoSEQ multiplex PCR. The table shows approximately 300,000 clones, with roughly 79% occurring only once. The sample was PBMCs, taken before ibrutinib treatment. This receptor was identified in a human donor with chronic lymphocytic leukemia. The chain joins TRBV5-1 to TRBJ1-2; the D is unclear. In DNA form, the CDR3 reads TGCGCCAGCAGCTTAAATGGGATTGATGGCTACACCTTC. Translating gives CASSLNGIDGYTF.